The rows below give T cell receptor beta chains drawn from one sample of a study of Graves' ophthalmopathy and Graves' hyperthyroidism. From the multiplex PCR reads, TCRdb called clonotypes with MiXCR, one entry per CDR3 protein. The sample contains some 390,000 distinct CDR3 sequences, about a sixth of which appear only once. Sequenced input: peripheral blood. The receptors come from a woman under 30 with Graves' ophthalmopathy. Both conserved end residues are part of each CDR3. D genes are given only for firm matches. Some rows have no size entry. The others give once, few or many, or a class for an expanded clone.

D gene	clone size	J gene	V gene	CDR3 protein	CDR3 DNA
-	many	TRBJ1-3	TRBV7-2	CASSREGFSGNTIYF	TGTGCCAGCAGCCGAGAGGGGTTCTCTGGAAACACCATATATTTT
-	many	TRBJ1-5	TRBV11-2	CASSLVPPGLGGQPQHF	TGTGCCAGCAGCTTAGTCCCTCCCGGCCTTGGCGGACAGCCCCAGCATTTT
-	many	TRBJ1-2	TRBV28	CASSFGGYGYTF	TGTGCCAGCAGTTTTGGGGGCTATGGCTACACCTTC
TRBD1	many	TRBJ2-7	TRBV11-2	CASSPGQGIEQYF	TGTGCCAGCAGTCCAGGACAGGGAATCGAGCAGTACTTC
TRBD1	many	TRBJ2-7	TRBV6-5	CASSYSGTGLYEQYF	TGTGCCAGCAGTTACTCCGGGACAGGACTTTACGAGCAGTACTTC
-	many	TRBJ1-5	TRBV2	CASSEDTSNQPQHF	TGTGCCAGCAGTGAAGACACTTCCAATCAGCCCCAGCATTTT
TRBD1	-	TRBJ1-1	TRBV20-1	CSAGGTGEETEAFF	TGCAGTGCTGGCGGGACAGGGGAAGAAACTGAAGCTTTCTTT
TRBD2	many	TRBJ2-3	TRBV5-1	CASSLGLAGGRDTDTQYF	TGCGCCAGCAGCTTGGGACTAGCGGGGGGGCGTGACACAGATACGCAGTATTTT
-	-	TRBJ2-2	TRBV29-1	CSTIRDTGELFF	TGCAGCACTATCAGGGACACCGGGGAGCTGTTTTTT
TRBD2	many	TRBJ2-7	TRBV6-2/TRBV6-3	CASSGRAYEQYF	TGTGCCAGCAGCGGGAGGGCCTACGAGCAGTACTTC
TRBD2	many	TRBJ2-7	TRBV6-2/TRBV6-3	CASSYGLAGAYEQYF	TGTGCCAGCAGTTATGGACTAGCGGGGGCCTACGAGCAGTACTTC
-	many	TRBJ2-7	TRBV6-2/TRBV6-3	CASSYGGSRSEQYF	TGTGCCAGCAGTTACGGAGGGTCCCGGTCCGAGCAGTACTTC
-	many	TRBJ2-7	TRBV14	CASSQDLSRTYEQYF	TGTGCCAGCAGCCAAGATCTGAGCCGAACCTACGAGCAGTACTTC
-	many	TRBJ2-7	TRBV5-1	CASSLEGMGGLDEQYF	TGCGCCAGCAGCTTGGAAGGCATGGGAGGTCTCGACGAGCAGTACTTC
-	-	TRBJ2-6	TRBV4-2	CASSQVSDVASGANVLTF	TGTGCCAGCAGCCAAGTGTCGGACGTTGCCTCTGGGGCCAACGTCCTGACTTTC
-	-	TRBJ2-2	TRBV28	CASSRLDTGELFF	TGTGCCAGCAGCCGACTCGACACCGGGGAGCTGTTTTTT
-	many	TRBJ2-7	TRBV6-5	CASSYSNRAYEQYF	TGTGCCAGCAGTTACTCGAACAGGGCCTACGAGCAGTACTTC
-	many	TRBJ2-5	TRBV7-2	CASSVGAETQYF	TGTGCCAGCAGCGTGGGGGCAGAGACCCAGTACTTC
TRBD2	many	TRBJ2-7	TRBV13	CASSLGGPYSYEQYF	TGTGCCAGCAGCTTGGGAGGGCCGTACTCCTACGAGCAGTACTTC
-	many	TRBJ2-7	TRBV20-1	CSARAQAGLYEQYF	TGCAGTGCTAGGGCCCAAGCAGGTCTCTACGAGCAGTACTTC
-	many	TRBJ1-5	TRBV20-1	CSARDQRVFGGNQPQHF	TGCAGTGCTAGAGATCAGCGGGTCTTCGGTGGGAATCAGCCCCAGCATTTT
-	-	TRBJ1-2	TRBV7-9	CASSLVAGGGYTF	TGTGCCAGCAGCTTAGTTGCGGGTGGCGGCTACACCTTC
-	many	TRBJ2-2	TRBV6-1	CASTSGRKNTGELFF	TGTGCCAGCACCTCGGGACGGAAGAACACCGGGGAGCTGTTTTTT
-	-	TRBJ2-7	TRBV7-2	CASSSQRGQPYEQYF	TGTGCCAGCAGCTCCCAGCGGGGACAGCCCTACGAGCAGTACTTC
-	many	TRBJ1-2	TRBV6-1	CASSEFREENSYTF	TGTGCCAGCAGTGAGTTTCGTGAGGAGAATAGCTACACCTTC
-	many	TRBJ1-2	TRBV6-2/TRBV6-3	CASSSQGMSYTF	TGTGCCAGCAGTTCACAGGGAATGAGCTACACCTTC
TRBD1	many	TRBJ1-5	TRBV7-8	CASSHRGIDNQPQHF	TGTGCCAGCAGCCACAGGGGAATCGACAATCAGCCCCAGCATTTT
-	many	TRBJ2-7	TRBV2	CASSSAAGYEQYF	TGTGCCAGCAGTAGCGCCGCGGGGTACGAGCAGTACTTC
TRBD1	many	TRBJ1-1	TRBV7-2	CASQPDRGTEAFF	TGTGCCAGCCAACCGGACAGGGGCACTGAAGCTTTCTTT
TRBD1	few	TRBJ1-1	TRBV12-3/TRBV12-4	CASSLHRGPEAFF	TGTGCCAGCAGTTTACACAGGGGACCTGAAGCTTTCTTT
-	many	TRBJ1-1	TRBV30	CACSDSNTEAFF	TGTGCCTGCTCCGACTCTAACACTGAAGCTTTCTTT
-	many	TRBJ1-1	TRBV11-2	CASSPQGSSEEAFF	TGTGCCAGCAGCCCCCAGGGTAGCTCAGAGGAAGCTTTCTTT
-	-	TRBJ2-7	TRBV12-3/TRBV12-4	CASSSLQRQPCHF	TGTGCCAGCAGTTCTCTCCAGAGACAGCCTTGTCACTTC
-	many	TRBJ1-5	TRBV10-3	CAISETVNQPQHF	TGTGCCATCAGTGAAACGGTGAATCAGCCCCAGCATTTT
-	many	TRBJ1-2	TRBV7-9	CASSAGRRTDGYTF	TGTGCCAGCAGCGCAGGGCGGAGGACCGATGGCTACACCTTC
-	-	TRBJ1-1	TRBV30	CAWSTSGGGTEAFF	TGTGCCTGGAGTACCTCAGGCGGGGGCACTGAAGCTTTCTTT
TRBD2	many	TRBJ2-2	TRBV10-2	CATVPPAGLGGGELFF	TGCGCCACCGTCCCCCCCGCGGGACTAGGGGGCGGGGAGCTGTTTTTT
-	many	TRBJ2-7	TRBV7-2	CASSTMGQGIPYEQYF	TGTGCCAGCAGCACTATGGGGCAGGGGATTCCCTACGAGCAGTACTTC
-	many	TRBJ1-5	TRBV7-2	CASSFLGAGRPQHF	TGTGCCAGCAGCTTTCTGGGGGCGGGCAGGCCCCAGCATTTT
TRBD1	many	TRBJ1-1	TRBV20-1	CSARPGQGDRVTEAFF	TGCAGTGCTAGACCGGGACAGGGGGACAGAGTCACTGAAGCTTTCTTT
-	many	TRBJ1-1	TRBV6-2/TRBV6-3	CASSYFFEEAFF	TGTGCCAGCAGTTATTTTTTCGAGGAAGCTTTCTTT
TRBD1	many	TRBJ1-1	TRBV4-2	CASSQEIKTGLNTEAFF	TGTGCCAGCAGCCAAGAGATTAAGACAGGGCTGAACACTGAAGCTTTCTTT
TRBD1	many	TRBJ1-2	TRBV6-2/TRBV6-3	CASSYSFRDRHDYGYTF	TGTGCCAGCAGTTACTCGTTCCGGGACAGACACGACTATGGCTACACCTTC
-	once	TRBJ1-3	TRBV2	CASSGGSSGNTIYF	TGTGCCAGCAGTGGTGGGAGCTCTGGAAACACCATATATTTT
-	-	TRBJ1-1	TRBV20-1	CSAKQGIRTEAFF	TGCAGTGCCAAACAGGGTATACGGACTGAAGCTTTCTTT
-	-	TRBJ2-7	TRBV6-1	CASSEDTHQIYEQYF	TGTGCCAGCAGTGAAGACACCCACCAAATCTACGAGCAGTACTTC
TRBD1	many	TRBJ1-3	TRBV29-1	CSVLGADRGFGNTIYF	TGCAGCGTCCTGGGGGCAGACAGGGGATTTGGAAACACCATATATTTT